Listed below are T cell receptor beta chains from one sample, sequenced in a study of post-analysis software for immune sequencing data. TCRdb re-called the PCR reads with MiXCR, one entry per CDR3 protein. This table holds 750,000 to 950,000 distinct CDR3 sequences, approximately 53% found once. Input material: blood. The receptors were sampled from a girl aged 10-17 years with multiple sclerosis. The conserved cysteine and the conserved F or W are not part of the CDR3 here. Not every row has a clone size; where given, it reads once, few, many or a size class.

V: TRBV29-1
size: few
CDR3: SVEDPRDRPYEQY

V: TRBV18
size: .
CDR3: ASSPWNEDNEKLF

V: TRBV7-3
size: .
CDR3: ASSSKTGTYEQY

V: TRBV6-1
size: .
CDR3: ASHISGHLNTGELF

V: TRBV7-9
size: .
CDR3: ASSLARTSAVWGEQF

V: TRBV7-9
size: few
CDR3: ASSLYSGTGFYEQY

V: TRBV6-4
size: many
CDR3: ASSERGGTDIQY

V: TRBV7-3
size: few
CDR3: ASSLTLRTEAF

V: TRBV12-3/TRBV12-4
size: .
CDR3: ASTLGDFGGNEQF

V: TRBV20-1
size: once
CDR3: SARIRGGTDTQY

V: TRBV5-1
size: once
CDR3: ASSFRDTYYGYT

V: TRBV7-9
size: many
CDR3: ASSLVSSGANVLT

V: TRBV7-3
size: .
CDR3: ASSHARQGGKNIQY

V: TRBV7-9
size: .
CDR3: ASSQGSRSYEQY

V: TRBV6-6
size: few
CDR3: ATSYWNTGELF

V: TRBV6-6
size: .
CDR3: ASSYSGTGDQPQH

V: TRBV20-1
size: few
CDR3: SALSSGTSLADTQY

V: TRBV5-1
size: .
CDR3: ASGIGTDYEQY

V: TRBV5-1
size: .
CDR3: ASSSTVTDTQY

V: TRBV7-2
size: few
CDR3: ASSPRIVGSWNTEAF

V: TRBV20-1
size: once
CDR3: SASRQLTNEKLF

V: TRBV6-2/TRBV6-3
size: .
CDR3: ASSTGGSTYEQY

V: TRBV12-3/TRBV12-4
size: .
CDR3: ASSSVGLAGGEDTQY

V: TRBV7-9
size: few
CDR3: ASSRDTRRAEKLF

V: TRBV6-2/TRBV6-3
size: .
CDR3: ASSRAKNIQY

V: TRBV20-1
size: .
CDR3: SASAPGQGRNEQF

V: TRBV5-1
size: .
CDR3: ASSLGRGDSNQPQH

V: TRBV19
size: .
CDR3: ASSPSGSASYEQY

V: TRBV20-1
size: .
CDR3: RARDRGTQPQH

V: TRBV6-6
size: .
CDR3: ASSWGRRGVSYEQY

V: TRBV29-1
size: .
CDR3: SVPRGGETQY

V: TRBV5-1
size: .
CDR3: ASSRASSGSSYEQY

V: TRBV29-1
size: few
CDR3: SAPMRGETQY

V: TRBV15
size: .
CDR3: ATGRDRGSEQY

V: TRBV29-1
size: .
CDR3: SGLAAPYNEQF

V: TRBV10-3
size: .
CDR3: AISASPGPDTQY

V: TRBV24-1
size: .
CDR3: ATAPTGRETGGQF

V: TRBV7-2
size: once
CDR3: ASSLSVLEQF

V: TRBV7-9
size: once
CDR3: ASSLGGTPYGYT

V: TRBV5-6
size: .
CDR3: ASSFPGLVDTEAF

V: TRBV5-1
size: .
CDR3: ASSLGGGAPDTQY

V: TRBV2
size: .
CDR3: ASSDIRGWETQY

V: TRBV6-5
size: few
CDR3: ASRATVEGYEQY

V: TRBV20-1
size: few
CDR3: SARPRQLNTEAF

V: TRBV6-1
size: .
CDR3: ASSPRDRAGAGSPSDTQY

V: TRBV27
size: .
CDR3: ASSSRAHYGYT

V: TRBV20-1
size: .
CDR3: SLLAGVADTQY

V: TRBV7-3
size: few
CDR3: ASSLTPGLATYNEQF